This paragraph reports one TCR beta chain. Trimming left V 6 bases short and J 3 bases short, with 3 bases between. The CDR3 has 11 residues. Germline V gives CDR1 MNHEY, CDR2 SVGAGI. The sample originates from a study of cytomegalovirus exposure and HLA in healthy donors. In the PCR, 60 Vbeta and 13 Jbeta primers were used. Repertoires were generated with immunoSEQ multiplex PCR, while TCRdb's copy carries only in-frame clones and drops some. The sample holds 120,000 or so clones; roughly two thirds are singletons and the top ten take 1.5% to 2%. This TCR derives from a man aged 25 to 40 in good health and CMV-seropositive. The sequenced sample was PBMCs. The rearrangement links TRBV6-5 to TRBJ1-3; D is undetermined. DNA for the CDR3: TGTGCCAGCAGCTTTGGAAACACCATATATTTT. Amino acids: CASSFGNTIYF.